This T cell receptor (beta chain) was documented in a study of blood T cell repertoires in COVID-19. Study details: COVID-19 samples collected from the United States, Italy and Spain covered acute and convalescent phases. Sources were T cells, B-cell-depleted T cells, or PBMCs; the material itself was cDNA or gDNA.

Under the authors' procedure: How many nucleated cells were present was estimated from reference gene primer amplification. Profiled with immunoSEQ multiplex PCR; TCRdb holds only in-frame clones, not every one. V, J and clone size reflect that table, while D and trimming were determined from the DNA. The sample carries 35,000 to 50,000 clones, approximately 77% recorded once. V lost 2 bases and J 3 bases, leaving 13 bases between the germline ends. Germline values: CDR1 SGHVS, CDR2 FNYEAQ. The CDR3 consists of 15 residues. The receptor was isolated from a woman in her seventies with acute or convalescent COVID-19. The J gene is TRBJ1-2, the V gene TRBV7-6; TRBD1 is a possible D gene (6 bases). The sequenced material came from peripheral blood. As DNA, the CDR3 is TGTGCCAGCAGCTTATTGGGGGCGGGGGACTATGGCTACACCTTC. Translating gives CASSLLGAGDYGYTF.